This TCR beta chain was profiled in a study of blood T cell repertoires in COVID-19. The data were produced by immunoSEQ multiplex PCR, yet TCRdb's version contains in-frame clones alone and is incomplete. This sample has about 97,000 clones, with roughly nine tenths found just once. The CDR3 extends over 13 amino acids. Germline V gene data show CDR1 as MNHEY and CDR2 as SVGAGI. The V end lost 6 bases, the J end lost 10 bases, and 15 bases lay between the germline ends. The sample was peripheral blood. This receptor was obtained from a man in his fifties or sixties with acute or convalescent COVID-19. The chain recombines TRBV6-5 with TRBJ1-4; D is unclear. The CDR3 is CASSPRPAGKLFF. The CDR3 DNA reads TGTGCCAGCAGCCCCAGACCCGCGGGAAAACTGTTTTTT.